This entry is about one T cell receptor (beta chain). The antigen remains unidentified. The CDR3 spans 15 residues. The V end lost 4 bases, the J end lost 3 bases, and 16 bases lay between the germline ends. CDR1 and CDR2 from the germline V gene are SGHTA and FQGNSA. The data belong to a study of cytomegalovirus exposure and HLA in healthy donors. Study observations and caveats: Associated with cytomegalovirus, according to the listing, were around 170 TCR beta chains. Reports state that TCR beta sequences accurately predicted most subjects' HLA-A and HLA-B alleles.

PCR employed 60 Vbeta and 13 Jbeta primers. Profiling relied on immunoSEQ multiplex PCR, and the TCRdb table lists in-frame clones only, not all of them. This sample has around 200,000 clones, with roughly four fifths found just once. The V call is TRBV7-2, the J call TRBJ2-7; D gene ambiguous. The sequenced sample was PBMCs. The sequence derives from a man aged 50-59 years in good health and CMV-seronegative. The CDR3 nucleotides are TGTGCCAGCAGCTACTCGATTCTAGGAAACTACGAGCAGTACTTC. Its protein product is CASSYSILGNYEQYF.